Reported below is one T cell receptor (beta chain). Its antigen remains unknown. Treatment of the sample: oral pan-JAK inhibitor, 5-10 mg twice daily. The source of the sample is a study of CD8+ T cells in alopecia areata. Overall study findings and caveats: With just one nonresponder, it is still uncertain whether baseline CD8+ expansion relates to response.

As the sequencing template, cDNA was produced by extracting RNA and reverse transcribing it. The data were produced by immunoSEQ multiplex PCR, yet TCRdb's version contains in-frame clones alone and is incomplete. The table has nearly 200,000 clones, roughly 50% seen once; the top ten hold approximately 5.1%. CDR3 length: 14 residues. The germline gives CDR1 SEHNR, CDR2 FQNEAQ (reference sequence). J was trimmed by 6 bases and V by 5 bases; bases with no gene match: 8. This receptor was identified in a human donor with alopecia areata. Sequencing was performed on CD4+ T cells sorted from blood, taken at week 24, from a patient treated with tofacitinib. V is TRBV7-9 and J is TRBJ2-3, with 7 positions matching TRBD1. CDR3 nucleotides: TGTGCCAGCAGCGTCCTCACAGGGGCGGATACGCAGTATTTT. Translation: CASSVLTGADTQYF.